Shown below are 19 T cell receptor beta chains from a single sample sequenced in a study of cytomegalovirus exposure and HLA in healthy donors. It was with 60 Vbeta and 13 Jbeta primers that the PCR ran. The protocol was immunoSEQ multiplex PCR, while the TCRdb copy is restricted to in-frame clones and leaves out a portion. The sample has 190,000 or so clones, 70% to 80% seen once; the top ten hold around 0.38%. Source material: PBMCs. These receptors originate from a male donor in good health and CMV-seropositive.

The gene calls are TRBV28 and TRBJ1-6; D is unclear. Germline values: CDR1 MDHEN, CDR2 SYDVKM. This CDR3 spans 18 amino acids. Trimming left V 4 bases short and J 10 bases short, with 26 bases between. CDR3 sequence: CASSSPSLLGGLRSPLHF. The CDR3 nucleotides read TGTGCCAGCAGTTCTCCCAGTCTCCTGGGAGGATTACGGTCACCCCTCCACTTT.

This rearrangement joins TRBV2 to TRBJ1-6; D ambiguous. Germline V gene sequence: CDR1 SNHLY, CDR2 FYNNEI. V lost 7 bases, J lost 0 bases, and 13 bases lay in between. The CDR3 is made up of 16 amino acids. CDR3 region: CASITDSSSYNSPLHF. In DNA form, the CDR3 reads TGTGCCAGCATCACGGACTCTAGCTCCTATAATTCACCCCTCCACTTT.

The chain links TRBV18 to TRBJ2-3; 13 positions match TRBD2. Unmatched junction bases numbered 6, after V lost 3 bases and J lost 6 bases. This CDR3 has 16 amino acids. Germline CDR1 is KGHSH and CDR2 is LQKENI. The CDR3 reads CASSPRTSGSYDTQYF. The CDR3, as DNA: TGTGCCAGCTCACCTCGGACTAGCGGGAGTTACGATACGCAGTATTTT.

This chain links TRBV9 with TRBJ2-1; possible D gene TRBD2, 6 bases. The CDR3 has 14 amino acids. Germline CDR1 reads SGDLS; CDR2 reads YYNGEE. The V and J ends lost 3 bases and 2 bases respectively, with 9 bases between them. In DNA form, the CDR3 reads TGTGCCAGCAGCGCGGGACTCACCTACAATGAGCAGTTCTTC. It is translated as CASSAGLTYNEQFF.

This clone has a handful of counts. The chain recombines TRBV2 with TRBJ2-5; D unresolved. Germline-derived CDR1 and CDR2 are SNHLY and FYNNEI. This CDR3 has 12 residues. V was trimmed by 4 bases and J by 2 bases, leaving 5 bases between them. This chain's CDR3 is CASSALQETQYF. The CDR3 region has the DNA TGTGCCAGCAGTGCACTTCAAGAGACCCAGTACTTC.

Turning to this clone: Other DNA variants within this sample encode the same CDR3. This chain uses TRBV18 with TRBJ1-1, with 7 positions matching TRBD1. V trimming: 3 bases; J trimming: 3 bases; junction bases outside the gene matches: 1. The germline CDR1 and CDR2 sequences are KGHSH and LQKENI. The CDR3 spans 13 residues. The CDR3 reads CASSPTGDTEAFF. The DNA for the CDR3 is TGTGCCAGCTCACCCACAGGGGACACTGAAGCTTTCTTT.

The genes are TRBV4-3 and TRBJ2-1; TRBD2 aligns across 9 bases. The CDR3 is 16 residues long. Trimming removed 4 bases from V and 5 bases from J; junction bases left unmatched: 9. The germline V gene has CDR1 LGHNA and CDR2 YSLEER. CDR3 sequence reads: CASSPRLADNHNEQFF. The CDR3 DNA follows: TGCGCCAGCAGCCCACGACTAGCGGACAACCACAATGAGCAGTTCTTC.

This clone was picked up one time. The chain has TRBV5-1 and TRBJ2-7, with D unclear. V dropped 1 base and J dropped 0 bases, with 23 bases sitting between them. This CDR3 spans 19 amino acids. Germline V gene data show CDR1 as SGHRS and CDR2 as YFSETQ. The CDR3 is CASSLPPSAVGASSYEQYF. CDR3 nucleotide sequence: TGCGCCAGCAGCTTGCCGCCTTCGGCCGTAGGAGCGAGCTCCTACGAGCAGTACTTC.

This chain links TRBV28 with TRBJ1-2; tentatively, D is TRBD1 (5 bases). Germline CDR1 reads MDHEN; CDR2 reads SYDVKM. The CDR3 covers 15 residues. The V end lost 4 bases, the J end lost 3 bases, and 15 bases lay between the germline ends. CDR3 protein: CASSWSLGGDYGYTF. CDR3 coding DNA: TGTGCCAGCAGTTGGAGTTTGGGGGGAGACTATGGCTACACCTTC.

This clone was counted between two and nine times. The J gene is TRBJ1-4, the V gene TRBV6-5; maybe TRBD1 (6 bases). The CDR3 spans 15 residues. V was shortened by 6 bases and J by 3 bases, with 14 bases between the two germline ends. CDR1 and CDR2 from the germline V gene are MNHEY and SVGAGI. The CDR3 DNA reads as TGTGCCAGCAGAGCAGGGGCTTTCCCTAATGAAAAACTGTTTTTT. Translation: CASRAGAFPNEKLFF.

A single count supports this clone. The CDR3 sequence: CASSVSSGVHTDTQYF. CDR3 bases: TGTGCCAGCAGCGTTTCAAGCGGGGTTCACACAGATACGCAGTATTTT. The chain recombines TRBV9 with TRBJ2-3; 7 bases fit TRBD2. Per germline, CDR1 SGDLS and CDR2 YYNGEE. The CDR3 totals 16 residues. V dropped 2 bases and J dropped 2; count of bases not matched to a gene: 8.

V gene TRBV9 combines with J gene TRBJ2-1; D may be TRBD2 (6 bases). Germline V lookup: CDR1 SGDLS, CDR2 YYNGEE. The V end lost 0 bases, the J end lost 8 bases, and 9 bases lay between the germline ends. The length of the CDR3 is 13 residues. CDR3 sequence reads: CASSVAASDEQFF. The DNA of the CDR3 is TGTGCCAGCAGCGTAGCCGCTAGCGATGAGCAGTTCTTC.

This clone was seen a few times. The chain has TRBV4-1 and TRBJ2-1; tentatively, D is TRBD2 (5 bases). The V end was cut by 4 bases, the J end by 3 bases, with 13 bases between. Germline CDR1 is MGHRA and CDR2 is YSYEKL. This CDR3 contains 15 residues. The CDR3 DNA reads TGCGCCAGCAGCCCGAGCCAGGAGGTCTACAATGAGCAGTTCTTC. Translation gives CASSPSQEVYNEQFF.

The V call is TRBV6-5, the J call TRBJ1-2, with 10 bases identical to TRBD1. The V gene end was trimmed by 2 bases and the J gene end by 8 bases; junction bases not matched to a gene: 8. In germline, CDR1 is MNHEY, CDR2 SVGAGI. The CDR3 runs to 15 residues. The CDR3 nucleotides are TGTGCCAGCAGTTACCAATCAGGACAGGGGGGCGGCTACACCTTC. Its protein product is CASSYQSGQGGGYTF.

The gene calls are TRBV5-1 and TRBJ2-7; TRBD2 aligns across 7 bases. Germline lookup yields CDR1 SGHRS and CDR2 YFSETQ. This CDR3 is built from 17 residues. The junction had 11 bases not matched to a gene; V was cut back by 0 bases and J by 2 bases. The DNA of the CDR3 is TGCGCCAGCAGCTTGGCTCTGTCGAGCGGGGCCACCTACGAGCAGTACTTC. This translates into CASSLALSSGATYEQYF.

This clone was counted between two and nine times. The V gene is TRBV9, the J gene TRBJ2-2; perhaps TRBD2 as D (6 bases). CDR1 is SGDLS and CDR2 is YYNGEE in the germline V gene. V shed 2 bases and J shed 6 bases, with 17 bases lying between them. The CDR3 consists of 16 residues. The CDR3 is CASSVFIGGTAGELFF. CDR3 nucleotides: TGTGCCAGCAGCGTTTTCATCGGAGGGACGGCCGGGGAGCTGTTTTTT.

The V call is TRBV21-1, the J call TRBJ2-7; TRBD1 is the table's D call, not checked against the DNA. TRBV21-1 is given as a pseudogene. The CDR3 is made up of 17 amino acids. The CDR3 here is CASSKVVQGAHFYEQYF. CDR3 bases: TGTGCCAGCAGCAAAGTCGTCCAGGGGGCTCACTTCTACGAGCAGTACTTC.

J is TRBJ1-6 and V is TRBV25-1; D uncertain. V lost 7 bases to trimming and J lost 6 bases, with 22 bases between them. The germline gives CDR1 MGHDK, CDR2 SYGVNS. The CDR3 extends over 17 amino acids. In nucleotides, the CDR3 is TGTGCCAGCACCCCGGGTACGGGGAGAGGGCTTAATTCACCCCTCCACTTT. Protein product: CASTPGTGRGLNSPLHF.

The genes are TRBV9 and TRBJ2-5; 14 bases line up with TRBD2. V shed 0 bases, J shed 1 base, and the junction held 5 bases outside the gene matches. CDR3 length: 18 amino acids. Germline-derived CDR1 and CDR2 are SGDLS and YYNGEE. CDR3 region: CASSVGRTSGGIQETQYF. The CDR3 region has the DNA TGTGCCAGCAGCGTAGGTAGGACTAGCGGGGGGATCCAAGAGACCCAGTACTTC.